Following are 9 T cell receptor beta chains from one sample sequenced in a study of T cell changes during pregnancy in multiple sclerosis. Profiled with immunoSEQ multiplex PCR; TCRdb holds only in-frame clones, not every one. The table includes 90,000 to 95,000 clones, approximately 90% detected once. The sequencing used peripheral blood, collected before pregnancy. Receptors were obtained from a female donor with multiple sclerosis, enrolled in a pregnancy study.

By share of the sample, this clone is medium-sized. The rearrangement uses TRBV9 and TRBJ2-1; TRBD1 agrees at 9 bases. Per the germline V gene, CDR1 is SGDLS and CDR2 is YYNGEE. The J segment lost 4 bases and the V segment lost 0 bases, leaving 5 bases of the junction unmatched. The CDR3 runs 16 residues. The CDR3 here is CASSVAYRGRYNEQFF. The CDR3 bases are TGTGCCAGCAGCGTAGCGTACAGGGGGCGATACAATGAGCAGTTCTTC.

The gene calls are TRBV2 and TRBJ2-7, with D perhaps TRBD2 (5 bases). This CDR3 spans 15 amino acids. Germline V lookup: CDR1 SNHLY, CDR2 FYNNEI. V was shortened by 7 bases and J by 2 bases, with 18 bases between the two germline ends. The CDR3 here is CASKRAPPTTYEQYF. The DNA of the CDR3 is TGTGCCAGCAAGAGGGCTCCTCCCACCACCTACGAGCAGTACTTC.

The count of this clone is one. The rearrangement links TRBV11-2 to TRBJ1-5; D call uncertain. V was trimmed by 6 bases and J by 5 bases, leaving 11 bases between them. Germline loops: CDR1 SGHAT, CDR2 FQNNGV. The CDR3 extends over 13 amino acids. The CDR3 here is CASSSRRDQPQHF. Here the CDR3 DNA reads TGTGCCAGCAGTTCTCGGAGGGATCAGCCCCAGCATTTT. The whole variable domain, remainder taken from reference TRBV11-2 and TRBJ1-5, is EAGVAQSPRYKIIEKRQSVAFWCNPISGHATLYWYQQILGQGPKLLIQFQNNGVVDDSQLPKDRFSAERLKGVDSTLKIQPAKLEDSAVYLCASSSRRDQPQHFGDGTRLSIL.

The chain couples TRBV5-4 to TRBJ2-7, with D perhaps TRBD2 (6 bases). The CDR3 covers 17 residues. The germline V and J ends were trimmed by 3 bases and 3 bases, with 22 bases remaining between them. Germline assignment: CDR1 SGHNT and CDR2 YYREEE (reference sequence). CDR3 region: CASSSGRSRGVLYEQYF. The CDR3 coding sequence is TGTGCCAGCAGCTCTGGTAGGTCTCGCGGGGTTCTCTACGAGCAGTACTTC.

The V and J genes are TRBV28 and TRBJ2-7; D call uncertain. Germline CDR1 MDHEN, CDR2 SYDVKM. This CDR3 contains 11 residues. Trimming stripped 3 bases from V and 4 bases from J, with 4 bases between. The CDR3 reads CASSFLYEQYF. In nucleotides, the CDR3 is TGTGCCAGCAGTTTTTTATACGAGCAGTACTTC.

The chain uses TRBV4-1 and TRBJ1-4, with D possibly being TRBD1 (6 bases). Trimming shortened V by 1 base and J by 0 bases, and 9 bases separated the two germline ends. The CDR3 is 16 amino acids. Germline V gives CDR1 MGHRA, CDR2 YSYEKL. The DNA for the CDR3 is TGCGCCAGCAGCCAAGCAGCAGGGGCAACTAATGAAAAACTGTTTTTT. Translating it yields CASSQAAGATNEKLFF.

V and J are TRBV13 and TRBJ2-7, with 7 bases lining up with TRBD1. V shed 1 base and J 4 bases; nucleotides not matched to a gene: 4. Germline V gene data show CDR1 as PRHDT and CDR2 as FYEKMQ (reference sequence). The length of the CDR3 is 14 residues. The chain's CDR3 is CASSLEPRGYEQYF. DNA for the CDR3: TGTGCCAGCAGCTTAGAGCCCAGGGGGTACGAGCAGTACTTC. Combining the CDR3 with reference TRBV13 and TRBJ2-7 gives the whole variable domain AAGVIQSPRHLIKEKRETATLKCYPIPRHDTVYWYQQGPGQDPQFLISFYEKMQSDKGSIPDRFSAQQFSDYHSELNMSSLELGDSALYFCASSLEPRGYEQYFGPGTRLTVT.

This chain joins TRBV19 and TRBJ2-3, with a weak D call TRBD1 (5 bases). Germline V gene lookup returns CDR1 LNHDA and CDR2 SQIVND (reference sequence). Trimming stripped 7 bases from V and 2 bases from J, with 16 bases between. This CDR3 has 15 residues. The CDR3 coding sequence is TGTGCCAGTATGGACACAAGTGTAGTCACAGATACGCAGTATTTT. It translates to CASMDTSVVTDTQYF.

The chain has TRBV9 and TRBJ2-3; 12 positions match TRBD2. Germline CDR1 and CDR2: SGDLS and YYNGEE. CDR3 length equals 17 residues. The junction had 13 bases not matched to a gene; V was cut back by 4 bases and J by 7 bases. The CDR3 DNA follows: TGTGCCAGCAGCTTTACGCCTCTAGCGGGGGGGTTAAATACGCAGTATTTT. Encoded protein: CASSFTPLAGGLNTQYF.